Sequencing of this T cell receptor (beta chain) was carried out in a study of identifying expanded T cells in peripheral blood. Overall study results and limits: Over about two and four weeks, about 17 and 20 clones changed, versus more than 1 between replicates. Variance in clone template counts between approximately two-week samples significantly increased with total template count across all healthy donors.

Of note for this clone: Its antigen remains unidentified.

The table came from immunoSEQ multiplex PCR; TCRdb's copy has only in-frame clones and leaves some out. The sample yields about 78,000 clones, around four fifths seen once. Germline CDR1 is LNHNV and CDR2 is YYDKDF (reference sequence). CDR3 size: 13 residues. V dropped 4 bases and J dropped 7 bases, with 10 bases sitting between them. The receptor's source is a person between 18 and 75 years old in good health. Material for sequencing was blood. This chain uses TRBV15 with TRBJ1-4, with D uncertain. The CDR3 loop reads CATSTGGREKLFF. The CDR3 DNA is TGTGCCACCAGCACCGGTGGTCGTGAAAAACTGTTTTTT.